Listed here is a single TCR beta chain. The antigen this receptor binds is unknown. No base quality values were provided; no much bigger clone lies one nucleotide off. Sorted unstimulated T cells and proliferating T cells recovered from mixed lymphocyte reactions underwent TCRbeta CDR3 sequencing. Fresh whole blood from fewer than 12 HLA-typed healthy donors was used to isolate PBMCs. In the germline V gene (reference sequence), CDR1 corresponds to LNHDA and CDR2 to SQIVND. Trimming takes 6 bases from V and 2 bases from J, and the germline ends sit 20 bases apart. Including the terminal cysteine and phenylalanine, the CDR3 comprises 17 residues. The read is trimmed to its CDR3 DNA, 51 bases read in frame from base 1. Preparation of the library involved the immunoSEQ multiplex PCR assay. Each sample had 10^5 or so TCR templates assayed by the deep sequencing platform. Genomic DNA extracted from sorted T cells was used for TCRbeta CDR3 sequencing. For the original study's pipeline: The R programming language was used for the clonal analysis of the TCRbeta CDR3 data. Alloreactive CD4+ and CD8+ clones were defined by comparing unstimulated samples with post-reaction CFSE-low samples. Regulatory or non-regulatory origin was assigned to alloreactive CD4+ clones by matching of sequences to sorted unstimulated Treg and non-Treg repertoires. Here the immuneACCESS table is served through TCRdb, limited to in-frame sequences with V and J called. Missing clones are a known gap in these copies; in checked studies unresolved V genes cover under half, and the rest lacks a known reason. That table gives V, J and clone size, and the DNA gave D and trimming. Recorded for this sample are 110,000 or so clones; just over 90% of them occurred a single time. 0.25% to 0.35% of the sample goes to the ten largest clones.

These data belong to a study of siplizumab effects on memory and regulatory T cells (dated by TCRdb to the late 2010s). General notes on the study: The study examined how the anti-CD2 antibody siplizumab affects alloreactive T-cell subsets in allogeneic mixed lymphocyte reactions built from human PBMCs. General findings and caveats noted by the study authors: Greater diversity appeared to be present in unstimulated naive T cells than in memory T cells, and a substantial contribution to the alloresponse seemed to be made by naive cells. About 75-96% of proliferating CD4+ or CD8+ clones could not be given a naive or memory phenotype. Because sequences below about 10^-5 frequency were poorly captured, only a minor fraction of alloreactive clones could be mapped to unstimulated subsets. The cumulative frequency of alloreactive sequences that could be traced back to unstimulated CD4+ memory T cells was significantly reduced by siplizumab. The suppressive function of proliferating Tregs from siplizumab cultures was not functionally confirmed. In reactions with siplizumab, an average of approximately 69% of mappable alloreactive CD4+ clones were Treg-derived, compared with approximately 29% in control reactions.

The sample consisted of CD4+ T cells sorted from blood. In this chain, TRBV19 is recombined with TRBJ1-5; the D gene is unclear. This sequence originates from a human donor in good health. The nucleotide sequence is given as TGTGCCAGTAGCACTACCTGGCCCGTGGGTCGCAATCAGCCCCAGCATTTT. It encodes CASSTTWPVGRNQPQHF.